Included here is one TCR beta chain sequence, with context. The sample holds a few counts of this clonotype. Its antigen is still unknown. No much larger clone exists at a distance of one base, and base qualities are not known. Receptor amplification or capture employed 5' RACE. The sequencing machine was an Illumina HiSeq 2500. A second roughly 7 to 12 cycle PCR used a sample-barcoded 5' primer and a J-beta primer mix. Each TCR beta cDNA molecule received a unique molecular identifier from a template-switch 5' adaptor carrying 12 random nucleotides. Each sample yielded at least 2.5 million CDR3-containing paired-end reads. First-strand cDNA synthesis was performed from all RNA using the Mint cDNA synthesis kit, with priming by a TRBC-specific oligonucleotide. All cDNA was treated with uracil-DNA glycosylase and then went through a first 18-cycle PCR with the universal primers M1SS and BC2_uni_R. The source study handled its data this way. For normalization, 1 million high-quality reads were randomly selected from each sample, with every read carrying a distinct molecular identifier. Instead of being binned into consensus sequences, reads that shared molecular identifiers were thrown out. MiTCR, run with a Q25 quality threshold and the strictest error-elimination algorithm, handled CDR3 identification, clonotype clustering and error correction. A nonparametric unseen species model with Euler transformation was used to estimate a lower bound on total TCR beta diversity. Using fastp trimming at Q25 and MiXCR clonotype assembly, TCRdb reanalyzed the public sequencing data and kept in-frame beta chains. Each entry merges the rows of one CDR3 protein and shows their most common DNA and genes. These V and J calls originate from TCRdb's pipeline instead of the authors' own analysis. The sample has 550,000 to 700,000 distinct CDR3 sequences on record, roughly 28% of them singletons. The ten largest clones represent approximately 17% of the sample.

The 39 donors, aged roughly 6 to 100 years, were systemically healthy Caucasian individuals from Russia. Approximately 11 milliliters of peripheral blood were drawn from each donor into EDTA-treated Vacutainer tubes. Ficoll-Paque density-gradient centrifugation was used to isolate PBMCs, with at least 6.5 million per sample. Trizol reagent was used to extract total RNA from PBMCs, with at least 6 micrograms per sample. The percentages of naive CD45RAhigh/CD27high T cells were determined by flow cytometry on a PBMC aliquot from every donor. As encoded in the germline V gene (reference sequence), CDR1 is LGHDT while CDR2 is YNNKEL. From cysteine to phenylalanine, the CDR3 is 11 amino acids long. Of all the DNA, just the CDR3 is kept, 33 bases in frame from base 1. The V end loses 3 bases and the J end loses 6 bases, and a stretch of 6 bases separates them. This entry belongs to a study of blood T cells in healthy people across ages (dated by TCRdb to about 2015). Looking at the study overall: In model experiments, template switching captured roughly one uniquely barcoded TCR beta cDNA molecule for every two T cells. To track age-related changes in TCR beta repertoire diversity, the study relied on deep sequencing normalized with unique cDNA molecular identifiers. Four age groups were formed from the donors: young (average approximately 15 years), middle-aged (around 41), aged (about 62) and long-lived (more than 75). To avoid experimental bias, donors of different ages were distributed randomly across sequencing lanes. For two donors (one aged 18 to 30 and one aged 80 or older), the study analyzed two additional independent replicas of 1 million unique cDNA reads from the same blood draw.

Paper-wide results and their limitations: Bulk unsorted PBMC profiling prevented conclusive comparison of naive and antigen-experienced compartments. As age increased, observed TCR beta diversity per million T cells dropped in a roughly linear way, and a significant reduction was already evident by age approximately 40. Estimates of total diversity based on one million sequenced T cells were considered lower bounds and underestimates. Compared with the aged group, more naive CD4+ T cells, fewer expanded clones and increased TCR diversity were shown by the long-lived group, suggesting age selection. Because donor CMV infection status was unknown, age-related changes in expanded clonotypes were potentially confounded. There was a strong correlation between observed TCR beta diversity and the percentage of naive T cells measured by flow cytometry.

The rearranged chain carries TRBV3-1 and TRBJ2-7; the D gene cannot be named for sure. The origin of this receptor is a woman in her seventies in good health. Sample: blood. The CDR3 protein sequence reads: CASSQGIEQYF. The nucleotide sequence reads TGTGCCAGCAGCCAGGGGATCGAGCAGTACTTC.